The clone carrying this TCR beta chain occurred a few times. The data derive from a study of blood T cell repertoires in COVID-19. Overall study context: T cells, B-cell-depleted T cells, or PBMCs supplied cDNA or gDNA.

Source study methods: Researchers report that nucleated cell counts were estimated from reference gene primer amplification. Assay: immunoSEQ multiplex PCR; the TCRdb copy retains only in-frame clones and omits some. That table is the source of V, J and clone size, and D and trimming were worked out from the DNA. Counted here are 65,000 to 95,000 clones, roughly 80% occurring once; the ten biggest clones make up more than 15%. The source is a man older than 75 with active or convalescent COVID-19. Sequenced material: peripheral blood.

CDR3 coding DNA: TGTGCCAGCAGTTCCCCGGACAGGCCTAATCAGCCCCAGCATTTT. Amino acids: CASSSPDRPNQPQHF. This chain links TRBV6-6 with TRBJ1-5; 7 bases line up with TRBD1. Per the germline V gene, CDR1 is MNHNY and CDR2 is SVGAGI (reference sequence). The trim removed 4 bases at V and 4 bases at J, leaving 7 bases unmatched. The CDR3 length is 15 residues.